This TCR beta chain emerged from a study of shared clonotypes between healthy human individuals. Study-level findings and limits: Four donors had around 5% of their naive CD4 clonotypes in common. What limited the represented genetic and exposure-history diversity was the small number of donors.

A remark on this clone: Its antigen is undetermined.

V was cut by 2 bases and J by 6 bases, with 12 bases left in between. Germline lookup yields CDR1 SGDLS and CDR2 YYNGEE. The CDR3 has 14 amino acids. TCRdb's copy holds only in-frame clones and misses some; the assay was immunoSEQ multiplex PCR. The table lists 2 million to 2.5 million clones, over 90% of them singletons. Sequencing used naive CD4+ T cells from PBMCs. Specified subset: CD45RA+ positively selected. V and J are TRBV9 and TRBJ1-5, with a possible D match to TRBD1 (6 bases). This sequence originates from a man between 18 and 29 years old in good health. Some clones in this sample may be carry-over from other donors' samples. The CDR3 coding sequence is TGTGCCAGCAGCGTTACAGGGCTAGGTCAGCCCCAGCATTTT. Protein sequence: CASSVTGLGQPQHF. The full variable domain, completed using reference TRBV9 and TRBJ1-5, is DSGVTQTPKHLITATGQRVTLRCSPRSGDLSVYWYQQSLDQGLQFLIQYYNGEERAKGNILERFSAQQFPDLHSELNLSSLELGDSALYFCASSVTGLGQPQHFGDGTRLSIL.